This entry concerns a single TCR beta chain. This sample is part of a study of blood T cell repertoires in COVID-19. Study summary: Some COVID-19 samples were acute and others convalescent; all came from the United States, Italy and Spain. Sample material is recorded as cDNA or gDNA derived from T cells, B-cell-depleted T cells, or PBMCs.

V was pared by 4 bases and J by 6 bases, with 14 bases of the junction left unmatched. The length of the CDR3 is 17 residues. Original data processing: Scientists estimated how many nucleated cells there were by amplifying reference gene primers. Profiled with immunoSEQ multiplex PCR; TCRdb holds only in-frame clones, not every one. From that table come the V and J calls and clone size; the DNA was used to work out D and trimming. The sample has tens of thousands of clones; roughly nine tenths are singletons. The V and J genes are TRBV23-1 and TRBJ1-1; the match to TRBD1 covers 10 bases. TRBV23-1 is an open reading frame whose function is uncertain. This receptor was taken from a man between 65 and 80 years old with active COVID-19. Source material: peripheral blood. CDR3 sequence (DNA): TGCGCCAGCAGTCCTTCCACCCGGGACAGGGGTCCCCCTGAAGCTTTCTTT. It yields the protein CASSPSTRDRGPPEAFF.